This TCR beta chain stems from a study of cytomegalovirus exposure and HLA in healthy donors. The CDR3 has 13 amino acids. CDR1 and CDR2 from the germline V gene are SQVTM and ANQGSEA. The ends lost 4 bases at V and 5 bases at J; junction bases unmatched: 8. The primer mix had 60 Vbeta and 13 Jbeta primers. TCRdb's copy holds only in-frame clones and misses some; the assay was immunoSEQ multiplex PCR. The sample lists about 240,000 clones, 81% occurring once. Whole-study results and caveats: In a later analysis, compared with equally common non-associated chains, HLA-associated beta chains were more expanded. TCR beta V- and J-gene trimming was later associated with a missense DCLRE1C variant. In a later analysis, most CMV-associated TCR beta chains appeared HLA-restricted.

Points on this clone: Its antigen is unknown.

The chain couples TRBV29-1 to TRBJ2-7; 7 nucleotides line up with TRBD1. What was sequenced was PBMCs. The clonotype originates from a woman aged 55-69 years in good health and CMV-seropositive. For the CDR3, the DNA is TGCAGCGTTGCCAGGACAGGCCTTAACGAGCAGTACTTC. It is translated as CSVARTGLNEQYF.